This TCR beta chain was observed in a study of CD8 T cells in ankylosing spondylitis. The study's findings and limits: Significantly higher representation of disease-linked clones was reported for matched ankylosing spondylitis synovial fluid. A motif of under 10 highly homologous TCR beta variants was seen as apparently characteristic of ankylosing spondylitis blood.

Concerning this clonotype itself: As yet, its antigen is unknown.

Library preparation for TCR beta used quantitative 5'-RACE with molecular barcodes. MiXCR was run by TCRdb on the 5' RACE reads, yielding one entry per CDR3 protein. The sample carries hundreds of thousands of distinct CDR3 sequences, roughly 10% recorded once. CDR1 and CDR2 from the germline V gene are SGHTA and FQGNSA. Trimming removed 4 bases at V and 7 bases at J, with 11 bases between. The CDR3 totals 12 residues. The sequenced sample consisted of blood, either unsorted or a sorted T cell fraction (not recorded which). The chain carries TRBV7-2 and TRBJ2-7, with TRBD2 as a possible D gene (6 bases). The clonotype originates from a male donor with ankylosing spondylitis. CDR3 DNA: TGTGCCAGCAGCTCCCCCGGGAGAGAGCAGTACTTC. This encodes CASSSPGREQYF.